This T cell receptor beta chain derives from a study of cytomegalovirus exposure and HLA in healthy donors. Study-level background: For the approximately 360 genotyped donors, approximately 83% fell within the Caucasian-associated ancestry cluster. Study outcomes and limitations: Published work reported that the classifier diagnosed cytomegalovirus status with high specificity and sensitivity. Overall, roughly 150 TCR beta chains were annotated as cytomegalovirus-associated. Earlier analysis found most TCR beta V segments productive about 87% or about 30% of the time.

The CDR3 loop spans 18 amino acids. V lost 4 bases and J lost 2; bases outside the gene matches: 12. CDR1 SGHNT and CDR2 YYREEE come from the germline V gene (reference sequence). A note on this clone: The antigen remains unidentified.

13 Jbeta primers and 60 Vbeta primers were used for the PCR. Sequencing used immunoSEQ multiplex PCR; TCRdb keeps in-frame clones, though not all of them. This sample yields approximately 250,000 clones, of which approximately 84% are seen a single time; roughly 0.24% belongs to the top ten. The sample taken for sequencing was PBMCs. This chain uses TRBV5-4 with TRBJ2-7; 13 nucleotides agree with TRBD2. The receptor's source is a girl aged 2-10 years in good health and CMV-seronegative. CDR3 loop: CASSLDRGTSGRAYEQYF. The CDR3 nucleotides are TGTGCCAGCAGCCTAGACAGGGGTACTAGCGGGAGGGCCTACGAGCAGTACTTC. Variable domain in full (rest from reference TRBV5-4 and TRBJ2-7): ETGVTQSPTHLIKTRGQQVTLRCSSQSGHNTVSWYQQALGQGPQFIFQYYREEENGRGNFPPRFSGLQFPNYSSELNVNALELDDSALYLCASSLDRGTSGRAYEQYFGPGTRLTVT.